This TCR beta chain was captured by sequencing in a study of blood T cell repertoires in COVID-19. V dropped 4 bases and J dropped 6 bases, with 12 bases sitting between them. The length of the CDR3 is 12 residues. Germline CDR1 reads GTSNPN; CDR2 reads SVGIG (reference sequence). As handled by the study authors: Reference gene primer amplification in the assay estimated nucleated cell counts. Clones were read by immunoSEQ multiplex PCR, and TCRdb kept only the in-frame ones, dropping some. The V and J calls and the clone size are those of that table, but D and trimming were determined from the DNA. The sample has around 250,000 clones; roughly four fifths are singletons.

The TCR was taken from a middle-aged man who had been exposed to COVID-19. The V call is TRBV30, the J call TRBJ1-1; D is ambiguous. Material for sequencing was PBMCs or T cells enriched from blood (not recorded which). This CDR3 is CAWNKGGPEAFF. CDR3 bases: TGTGCCTGGAATAAGGGAGGCCCTGAAGCTTTCTTT.